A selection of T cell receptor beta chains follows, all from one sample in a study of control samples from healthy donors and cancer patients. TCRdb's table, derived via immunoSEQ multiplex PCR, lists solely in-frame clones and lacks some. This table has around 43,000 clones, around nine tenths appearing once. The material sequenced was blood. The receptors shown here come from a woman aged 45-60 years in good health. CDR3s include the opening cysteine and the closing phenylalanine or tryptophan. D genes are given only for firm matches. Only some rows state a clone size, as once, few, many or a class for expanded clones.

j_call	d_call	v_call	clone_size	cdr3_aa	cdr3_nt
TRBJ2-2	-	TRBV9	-	CASSVEFFTGELFF	TGTGCCAGCAGCGTAGAGTTTTTCACCGGGGAGCTGTTTTTT
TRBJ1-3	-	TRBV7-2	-	CASSLLRSGNTIYF	TGTGCCAGCAGCCTCCTCAGGTCTGGAAACACCATATATTTT
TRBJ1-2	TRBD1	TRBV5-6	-	CASSWRQGGNYGYTF	TGTGCCAGCAGCTGGCGACAGGGGGGGAACTATGGCTACACCTTC
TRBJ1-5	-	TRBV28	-	CASSQETRPQHF	TGTGCCAGTTCACAGGAAACTCGGCCCCAGCATTTT
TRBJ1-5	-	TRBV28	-	CASSSRTLSQPQHF	TGTGCCAGCAGTTCGCGAACCCTAAGTCAGCCCCAGCATTTT
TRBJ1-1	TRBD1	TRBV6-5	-	CASTGQVDTEAFF	TGTGCCAGCACGGGACAGGTCGACACTGAAGCTTTCTTT
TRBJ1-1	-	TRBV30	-	CAWNSGFTEAFF	TGTGCCTGGAATTCAGGGTTCACTGAAGCTTTCTTT
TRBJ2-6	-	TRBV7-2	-	CASSLKISSGANVLTF	TGTGCCAGCAGCTTAAAGATTAGCTCTGGGGCCAACGTCCTGACTTTC
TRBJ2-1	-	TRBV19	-	CASSTHSNEQFF	TGTGCCAGTAGTACCCACTCAAATGAGCAGTTCTTC
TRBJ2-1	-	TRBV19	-	CASSSVPYNEQFF	TGTGCCAGTAGTTCCGTCCCATACAATGAGCAGTTCTTC
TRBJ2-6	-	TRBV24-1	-	CATSASGSGANVLTF	TGTGCCACCAGCGCGTCGGGCTCTGGGGCCAACGTCCTGACTTTC
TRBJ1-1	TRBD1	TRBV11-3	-	CASSLQGATEAFF	TGTGCCAGCAGCTTACAGGGGGCGACTGAAGCTTTCTTT
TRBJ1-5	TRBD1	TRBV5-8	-	CASSSGQGQVQPQHF	TGTGCCAGCAGCTCGGGCCAGGGACAGGTTCAGCCCCAGCATTTT
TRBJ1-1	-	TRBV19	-	CASSTGAGDGNTEAFF	TGTGCCAGTAGTACAGGGGCAGGGGATGGGAACACTGAAGCTTTCTTT
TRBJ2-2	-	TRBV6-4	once	CASSERGLNGELFF	TGTGCCAGCAGTGAACGAGGGCTCAACGGGGAGCTGTTTTTT
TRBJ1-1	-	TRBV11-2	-	CASSSRDGRAFF	TGTGCCAGCAGCTCTCGGGACGGGCGAGCTTTCTTT
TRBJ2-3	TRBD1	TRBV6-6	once	CASSYDRTGGPDTQYF	TGTGCCAGCAGTTACGATAGGACAGGGGGCCCAGATACGCAGTATTTT
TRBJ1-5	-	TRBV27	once	CASSYHGSNQPQHF	TGTGCCAGCAGTTACCACGGTAGCAATCAGCCCCAGCATTTT
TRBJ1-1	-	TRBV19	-	CASSSGMGLTEAFF	TGTGCCAGTAGTTCCGGGATGGGGCTAACTGAAGCTTTCTTT
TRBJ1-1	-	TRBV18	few	CASSPTSGYRNTEAFF	TGTGCCAGCTCACCTACCTCGGGGTATAGGAACACTGAAGCTTTCTTT
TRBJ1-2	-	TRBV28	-	CASSFGRNGYGYTF	TGTGCCAGCAGTTTTGGGAGGAATGGCTATGGCTACACCTTC